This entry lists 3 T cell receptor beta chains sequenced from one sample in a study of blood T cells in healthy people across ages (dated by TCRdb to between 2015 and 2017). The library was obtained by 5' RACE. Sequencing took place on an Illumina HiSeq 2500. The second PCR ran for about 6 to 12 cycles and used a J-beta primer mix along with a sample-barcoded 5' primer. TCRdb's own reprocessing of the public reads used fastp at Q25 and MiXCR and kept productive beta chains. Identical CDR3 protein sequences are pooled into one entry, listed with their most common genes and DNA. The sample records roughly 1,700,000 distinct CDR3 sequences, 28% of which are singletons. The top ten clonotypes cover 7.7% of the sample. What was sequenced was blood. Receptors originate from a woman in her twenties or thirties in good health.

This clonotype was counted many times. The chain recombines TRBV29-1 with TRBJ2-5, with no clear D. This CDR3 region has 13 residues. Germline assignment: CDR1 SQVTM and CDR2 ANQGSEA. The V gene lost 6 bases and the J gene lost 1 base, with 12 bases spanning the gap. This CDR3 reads CSVLLIAQETQYF. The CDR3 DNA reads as TGCAGCGTATTGTTGATCGCCCAAGAGACCCAGTACTTC.

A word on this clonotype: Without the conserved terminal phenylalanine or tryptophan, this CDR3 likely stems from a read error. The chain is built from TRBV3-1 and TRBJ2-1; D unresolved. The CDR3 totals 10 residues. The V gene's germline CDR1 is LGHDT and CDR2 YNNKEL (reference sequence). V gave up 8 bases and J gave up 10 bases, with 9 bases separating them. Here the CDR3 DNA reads TGTGCCAGCGGCAGCTACGAGCAGTTCTGC. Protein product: CASGSYEQFC.

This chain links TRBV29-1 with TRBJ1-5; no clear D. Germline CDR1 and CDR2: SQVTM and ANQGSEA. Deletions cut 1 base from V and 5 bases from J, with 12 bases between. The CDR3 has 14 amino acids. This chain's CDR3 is CSVEAALGHQPQHF. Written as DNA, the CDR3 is TGCAGCGTTGAAGCAGCGCTCGGGCATCAGCCCCAGCATTTT. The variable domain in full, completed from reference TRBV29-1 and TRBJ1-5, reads SAVISQKPSRDICQRGTSLTIQCQVDSQVTMMFWYRQQPGQSLTLIATANQGSEATYESGFVIDKFPISRPNLTFSTLTVSNMSPEDSSIYLCSVEAALGHQPQHFGDGTRLSIL.